These T cell receptor beta chains were read from a single sample in a study of blood T cell repertoires in COVID-19. Assay used: immunoSEQ multiplex PCR; TCRdb lists only in-frame clones, some missing. Of over 80,000 clones in the sample, under 80% were seen once. Sequencing was done on a sample of peripheral blood. These receptors originate from a man between 65 and 79 years old with COVID-19, enrolled during active disease. The CDR3 runs from the conserved cysteine through the conserved F or W. The D gene is left open where the match is weak. Rows give clone size only sometimes, using once, few, many, or a class for an expanded clone.

J gene | V gene | clone size | D gene | CDR3 DNA | CDR3 protein
TRBJ2-7 | TRBV5-1 | . | TRBD1 | TGCGCCAGCAGCGTGGGTAGCGACAGGGTGACTTACGAGCAGTACTTC | CASSVGSDRVTYEQYF
TRBJ2-7 | TRBV7-2 | . | . | TGTGCCAGCAGCCCCCGACTTAGGTACGAGCAGTACTTC | CASSPRLRYEQYF
TRBJ2-3 | TRBV6-5 | . | . | TGTGCCAGCAGTCTTCGGACTAGCACAGATACGCAGTATTTT | CASSLRTSTDTQYF
TRBJ1-4 | TRBV4-2 | . | . | TGTGCCTGCGGGGTATTTCATGAAAAACTGTTTTTT | CACGVFHEKLFF
TRBJ2-7 | TRBV27 | . | TRBD1 | TGTGCCAGCAGTACAGGGGGCGACCTCTACGAGCAGTACTTC | CASSTGGDLYEQYF
TRBJ2-7 | TRBV4-2 | once | . | TGTGCCAGCAGCCATGCCACTCTAGCCTCCTACGAGCAGTACTTC | CASSHATLASYEQYF
TRBJ2-7 | TRBV30 | . | TRBD1 | TGTGCCTGGAGGCGGACAGGGGGCTACGAGCAGTACTTC | CAWRRTGGYEQYF
TRBJ1-6 | TRBV27 | . | TRBD1 | TGTGCCATTAGTACAGGGGGAGATTCACCCCTCCACTTT | CAISTGGDSPLHF
TRBJ2-2 | TRBV4-2 | . | TRBD2 | TGTGCCAGCAGCCAAGAGACTAGCGGGAGCCCCCCGGCCGGGGAGCTGTTTTTT | CASSQETSGSPPAGELFF
TRBJ2-3 | TRBV5-1 | once | . | TGCGCCAGCAGCCCAGGCCAGGGAAGCGCAGATACGCAGTATTTT | CASSPGQGSADTQYF
TRBJ1-5 | TRBV4-3 | . | . | TGCGCCAGCAGCCAAGACATTTCTAGCAATCAGCCCCAGCATTTT | CASSQDISSNQPQHF
TRBJ1-5 | TRBV10-3 | . | TRBD1 | TGTGCCATCAGTACAGGGGTTGATCAGCCCCAGCATTTT | CAISTGVDQPQHF
TRBJ1-6 | TRBV9 | . | . | TGTGCCAGCAGCGTAGGAGGAGATTATAATTCACCCCTCCACTTT | CASSVGGDYNSPLHF
TRBJ2-1 | TRBV4-3 | . | TRBD2 | TGCGCCAGGAATCAGCGGGAGAGCTCCTACAATGAGCAGTTCTTC | CARNQRESSYNEQFF
TRBJ2-2 | TRBV5-1 | . | TRBD1 | TGCGCCAGCAGCACGGACAGGGCGAACACCGGGGAGCTGTTTTTT | CASSTDRANTGELFF
TRBJ2-5 | TRBV14 | . | TRBD2 | TGTGCCAGCAGCCGACAGACTAGCGGAAGAGAGACCCAGTACTTC | CASSRQTSGRETQYF
TRBJ2-7 | TRBV29-1 | . | TRBD2 | TGCAGCGTGGTGGGTGGGACTAGTATGTACGAGCAGTACTTC | CSVVGGTSMYEQYF
TRBJ2-7 | TRBV27 | . | . | TGTGCCAGCAGTTCCCCCAGGGGCGGAAGTTCTTCCCACGAGCAGTACTTC | CASSSPRGGSSSHEQYF
TRBJ2-7 | TRBV20-1 | . | . | TGCAGTGCTAGTTTGGACAGATCCTACGAGCAGTACTTC | CSASLDRSYEQYF
TRBJ1-1 | TRBV6-2/TRBV6-3 | . | TRBD1 | TGTGCCAGCAGTCCCGGACAGGGCCGTTTTCGCACTGAAGCTTTCTTT | CASSPGQGRFRTEAFF
TRBJ1-3 | TRBV28 | . | TRBD1 | TGTGCCAGCATCGACCCCGGCAGGGGGATCTCTGGAAACACCATATATTTT | CASIDPGRGISGNTIYF
TRBJ1-3 | TRBV18 | . | TRBD1 | TGTGCCAGCTCACCATTTGCCGGGACAGGGACAGAGATTGGAAACACCATATATTTT | CASSPFAGTGTEIGNTIYF
TRBJ1-6 | TRBV3-1/TRBV3-2 | few | . | TGTGCCAGCAGCCAAGGCGGAGGGACTAGTTCACCCCTCCACTTT | CASSQGGGTSSPLHF
TRBJ2-5 | TRBV28 | few | TRBD1 | TGTGCCAGCAGTTTAACCGGGACAGGGGATCAAGAGACCCAGTACTTC | CASSLTGTGDQETQYF
TRBJ2-7 | TRBV27 | . | TRBD1 | TGTGCCAGCAGCGGACCGGGACAGAACTCCTACGAGCAGTACTTC | CASSGPGQNSYEQYF
TRBJ1-3 | TRBV3-1/TRBV3-2 | . | . | TGTGCCAGCAGCCAAGGGACAGGAAACACCATATATTTT | CASSQGTGNTIYF
TRBJ2-1 | TRBV15 | . | TRBD1 | TGTGCCACCAGCAGGACAGGGGGCTACTCCTACAATGAGCAGTTCTTC | CATSRTGGYSYNEQFF
TRBJ2-7 | TRBV5-1 | . | TRBD1 | TGCGCCAGCAGCTACCTCGGGACAGAACTCTCCTACGAGCAGTACTTC | CASSYLGTELSYEQYF
TRBJ2-1 | TRBV5-5 | . | TRBD2 | TGTGCCAGCAGCTTAGCGGGGTTCAATGAGCAGTTCTTC | CASSLAGFNEQFF